This entry lists 17 T cell receptor beta chains sequenced from one sample in a study of shared T cell receptors in the human thymus. Some clones are missing from TCRdb's copy, which holds only in-frame ones; the method was immunoSEQ multiplex PCR. This table has hundreds of thousands of clones, 70% to 90% appearing once. This sample was shared with a second study, whose subject was human thymus T cells.

Sequencing used thymocytes. The source is a boy younger than two with a congenital heart defect.

This sequence joins TRBV2 and TRBJ1-3; D perhaps matches TRBD1 (6 bases). The germline V gene encodes CDR1 SNHLY and CDR2 FYNNEI. This CDR3 has 16 residues. Trimming removed 6 bases from V and 0 bases from J, with 15 bases in between. The CDR3 DNA reads TGTGCCAGCAGCGCTGACTGGACAGCCTCTGGAAACACCATATATTTT. It translates to CASSADWTASGNTIYF.

The rearrangement joins TRBV18 to TRBJ2-3; D perhaps matches TRBD1 (6 bases). The ends were cut back, 0 bases at V and 2 bases at J, with 9 bases in the middle. Germline V lookup: CDR1 KGHSH, CDR2 LQKENI. The CDR3 covers 15 residues. The CDR3 reads CASSPPGHTTDTQYF. In nucleotides, the CDR3 is TGTGCCAGCTCACCACCGGGACACACCACAGATACGCAGTATTTT. Looking up the rest from reference TRBV18 and TRBJ2-3 gives the full variable domain: NAGVMQNPRHLVRRRGQEARLRCSPMKGHSHVYWYRQLPEEGLKFMVYLQKENIIDESGMPKERFSAEFPKEGPSILRIQQVVRGDSAAYFCASSPPGHTTDTQYFGPGTRLTVL.

The chain links TRBV6-1 to TRBJ1-1; 7 nucleotides match TRBD1. The V gene end was trimmed by 4 bases and the J gene end by 0 bases; junction bases not matched to a gene: 5. CDR1 is MNHNS, CDR2 SASEGT, per germline. The CDR3 runs to 15 residues. The CDR3 protein is CASSGHQGVNTEAFF. The CDR3 DNA reads TGTGCCAGCAGTGGCCACCAGGGGGTGAACACTGAAGCTTTCTTT.

The chain couples TRBV4-2 to TRBJ1-1, with no clear D. V lost 0 bases, J lost 11 bases, and 16 bases lay in between. Germline V lookup: CDR1 LGHNA, CDR2 YNFKEQ. The CDR3 is 14 amino acids. Written as DNA, the CDR3 is TGTGCCAGCAGCCAAGATACTCTTGGGAGGATCGCTTTCTTT. It is translated as CASSQDTLGRIAFF.

The CDR3 DNA reads TGTGCCAGCAGCGAAAAACAGGGGAAAAGAGCTGGAAACACCATATATTTT. It is translated as CASSEKQGKRAGNTIYF. V and J are TRBV2 and TRBJ1-3; TRBD1 matches at 7 bases. CDR3 length: 17 amino acids. Per germline, CDR1 SNHLY and CDR2 FYNNEI. Germline trimming cut 6 bases from V and 2 bases from J; bases unmatched to any gene: 13.

The chain has TRBV9 and TRBJ2-7; a possible D gene is TRBD2 (6 bases). V was trimmed by 0 bases and J by 3 bases, leaving 16 bases between them. Germline CDR1 reads SGDLS; CDR2 reads YYNGEE. This CDR3 is built from 16 residues. The CDR3 loop reads CASSVGKGTGNYEQYF. In nucleotides, the CDR3 is TGTGCCAGCAGCGTAGGTAAGGGGACTGGCAACTACGAGCAGTACTTC.

The chain has TRBV12-5 and TRBJ2-3; 7 bases align to TRBD2. Germline values: CDR1 LGHNT, CDR2 FRNRAP. V trimming: 7 bases; J trimming: 3 bases; junction bases outside the gene matches: 16. The CDR3 runs to 17 residues. The chain's CDR3 is CASAPLTGRVVTDTQYF. The CDR3 DNA sequence: TGTGCTAGTGCCCCCTTAACGGGGAGGGTGGTAACAGATACGCAGTATTTT.

The genes are TRBV19 and TRBJ2-1; 7 bases fit TRBD2. Unmatched junction bases numbered 4, after V lost 1 base and J lost 4 bases. Germline CDR1 LNHDA, CDR2 SQIVND (reference sequence). The CDR3 is 15 residues long. The CDR3 sequence: CASSIGPSGYNEQFF. Here the CDR3 DNA reads TGTGCCAGTAGTATAGGTCCTAGCGGATACAATGAGCAGTTCTTC. The variable domain in full, with the rest retrieved from reference TRBV19 and TRBJ2-1, is DGGITQSPKYLFRKEGQNVTLSCEQNLNHDAMYWYRQDPGQGLRLIYYSQIVNDFQKGDIAEGYSVSREKKESFPLTVTSAQKNPTAFYLCASSIGPSGYNEQFFGPGTRLTVL.

The chain carries TRBV15 and TRBJ1-6; a possible D gene is TRBD1 (6 bases). The CDR3 consists of 13 residues. V was clipped by 3 bases and J by 6 bases, with 6 bases between them. CDR1 and CDR2 (germline): LNHNV, YYDKDF (reference sequence). CDR3 region: CATSRDSNSPLHF. The CDR3 bases are TGTGCCACCAGCAGGGACAGTAATTCACCCCTCCACTTT.

V and J are TRBV30 and TRBJ2-7, with TRBD1 matching 7 bases. Germline V CDR1 and CDR2: GTSNPN, SVGIG (reference sequence). V trimming: 5 bases; J trimming: 4 bases; junction bases outside the gene matches: 17. The CDR3 spans 16 residues. The CDR3 DNA reads as TGTGCCTGGGGACCCCCTGGCGACAGGGAGAATTACGAGCAGTACTTC. The encoded protein is CAWGPPGDRENYEQYF.

The rearrangement uses TRBV11-2 and TRBJ1-6; TRBD1 aligns across 7 bases. V was pared by 5 bases and J by 2 bases, with 12 bases of the junction left unmatched. The CDR3 loop spans 18 amino acids. Germline V gene data show CDR1 as SGHAT and CDR2 as FQNNGV. The DNA for the CDR3 is TGTGCCAGCAGCCGTACGACAGGGAAGGTCACCTATAATTCACCCCTCCACTTT. It yields the protein CASSRTTGKVTYNSPLHF.

The V and J genes are TRBV7-2 and TRBJ1-1; D might be TRBD1 (5 bases). The V end was cut by 3 bases, the J end by 1 base, with 15 bases between. Germline V gene sequence: CDR1 SGHTA, CDR2 FQGNSA. This CDR3 contains 16 residues. CDR3 sequence (DNA): TGTGCCAGCAGCTTCCTGACCCACAGGTCGAACACTGAAGCTTTCTTT. Translating it yields CASSFLTHRSNTEAFF.

This clone has a single count. Here the CDR3 DNA reads TGTGCCATCAGTGAGACAGGGAGCCTTAAGAACACTGAAGCTTTCTTT. Translating gives CAISETGSLKNTEAFF. J is TRBJ1-1 and V is TRBV10-3; possibly TRBD1 for D (6 bases). CDR1 and CDR2 (germline): ENHRY, SYGVKD. The CDR3 runs 16 residues. Trimming took off 2 bases at V and 1 base at J, with 14 bases between the two ends.

V gene TRBV4-3 combines with J gene TRBJ2-5; D may be TRBD1 (5 bases). Between the trimmed V and J ends, which lost 0 bases and 3 bases, there was a span of 11 bases. The CDR3 sequence is 15 residues long. Germline CDR1 and CDR2: LGHNA and YSLEER. CDR3 sequence (DNA): TGCGCCAGCAGCCAAGATACGACAGTAGAAGAGACCCAGTACTTC. It specifies CASSQDTTVEETQYF.

The V and J genes are TRBV6-1 and TRBJ2-7; unclear D gene. Germline-derived CDR1 and CDR2 are MNHNS and SASEGT. CDR3 length equals 15 residues. Between the trimmed V and J ends, which lost 2 bases and 3 bases, there was a span of 14 bases. For the CDR3, the DNA is TGTGCCAGCAGTGAAAAGAAGGCAGGTGGCTACGAGCAGTACTTC. The encoded protein is CASSEKKAGGYEQYF.

This clone showed up just once. V gene TRBV6-6 combines with J gene TRBJ1-2, with TRBD1 matching 8 bases. The CDR3 has 11 residues. V trimming: 11 bases; J trimming: 4 bases; junction bases outside the gene matches: 3. Germline V gene lookup returns CDR1 MNHNY and CDR2 SVGAGI (reference sequence). CDR3 residues: CAGGTGYGYTF. The CDR3 DNA is TGTGCCGGAGGGACAGGCTATGGCTACACCTTC.

The chain links TRBV18 to TRBJ1-2; 7 nucleotides align to TRBD1. The germline V gene has CDR1 KGHSH and CDR2 LQKENI. The ends lost 4 bases at V and 3 bases at J; junction bases unmatched: 11. The CDR3 has 16 amino acids. CDR3 nucleotide sequence: TGTGCCAGCTCACAAAATCTACAGGGGCTAGACTATGGCTACACCTTC. Encoded protein: CASSQNLQGLDYGYTF.